Following are 2 T cell receptor beta chains from one sample sequenced in a study of T cell responses to AZD1222 COVID-19 vaccine. TCRdb's copy holds only in-frame clones and misses some; the assay was immunoSEQ multiplex PCR. Of about 130,000 clones listed, more than 70% are singletons. The sample in question was peripheral blood, obtained 28 days after the second AZD1222 dose. These receptors came from an adult who received the AZD1222 COVID-19 vaccine.

The genes are TRBV6-2 or TRBV6-3 and TRBJ2-1; unclear D gene. The V end lost 6 bases, the J end lost 7 bases, and 19 bases lay between the germline ends. The CDR3 length is 15 residues. Germline-derived CDR1 and CDR2 are MNHEY and SVGEGT. Here the CDR3 reads CASSPRPELGNEQFF. The DNA for the CDR3 is TGTGCCAGCAGCCCCCGACCAGAATTGGGAAATGAGCAGTTCTTC.

The CDR3 sequence: CASSYSGLQSPLHF. The CDR3 DNA is TGTGCCAGCAGTTACTCAGGACTCCAATCACCCCTCCACTTT. The chain uses TRBV6-5 and TRBJ1-6; D ambiguous. CDR3 size: 14 residues. V lost 0 bases and J 10 bases, leaving 10 bases between the germline ends. CDR1 and CDR2 from the germline V gene are MNHEY and SVGAGI.